This T cell receptor beta chain was found in a study of T-cell reconstitution after alpha-beta-depleted transplantation in children. Study-wide results and limits: It was newly produced T cells that mostly accounted for T-cell counts and diversity one year after transplant. Several patients had high TCRbeta diversity at day 60; it came from surviving recipient T cells and thymic progenitors. As was reported, about two months after transplant, alpha-beta T cells came from several hundred expanded graft clones.

This CDR3 contains 13 residues. In germline, CDR1 is SNHLY, CDR2 FYNNEI. The V and J ends lost 1 base and 7 bases respectively, with 8 bases between them. Notes on this clonotype: Its antigen is not identified.

Unique molecular identifiers were used to barcode this TCRbeta library. TCRdb passed the PCR reads through MiXCR, listing each CDR3 protein once. The table records around 500,000 distinct CDR3 sequences, 23% of them present only once. The sequencing here drew on PBMCs, mostly from graft donor cells, taken 360 days after TCRalphabeta/CD19-depleted stem cell transplant. This chain joins TRBV2 and TRBJ1-5; D unresolved. This clonotype was sampled from a boy under three years old who had a stem cell transplant for acute myeloid leukemia, so the T cells may come from the graft donor. In DNA form, the CDR3 reads TGTGCCAGCAGTGAAGGTTTAGGCCAGCCCCAGCATTTT. It yields the protein CASSEGLGQPQHF.